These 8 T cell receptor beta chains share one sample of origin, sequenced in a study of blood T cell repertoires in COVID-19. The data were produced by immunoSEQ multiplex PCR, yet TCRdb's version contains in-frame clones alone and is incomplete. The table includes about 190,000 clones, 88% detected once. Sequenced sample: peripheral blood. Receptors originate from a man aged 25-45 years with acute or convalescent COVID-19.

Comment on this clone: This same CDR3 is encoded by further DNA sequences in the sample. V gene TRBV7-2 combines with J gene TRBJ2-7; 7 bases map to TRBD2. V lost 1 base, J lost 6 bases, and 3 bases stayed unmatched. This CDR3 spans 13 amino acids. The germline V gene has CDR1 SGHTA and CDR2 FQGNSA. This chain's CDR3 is CASSLDGGFEQYF. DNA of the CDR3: TGTGCCAGCAGCTTAGACGGGGGGTTCGAGCAGTACTTC. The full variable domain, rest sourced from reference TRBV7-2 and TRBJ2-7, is GAGVSQSPSNKVTEKGKDVELRCDPISGHTALYWYRQSLGQGLEFLIYFQGNSAPDKSGLPSDRFSAERTGGSVSTLTIQRTQQEDSAVYLCASSLDGGFEQYFGPGTRLTVT.

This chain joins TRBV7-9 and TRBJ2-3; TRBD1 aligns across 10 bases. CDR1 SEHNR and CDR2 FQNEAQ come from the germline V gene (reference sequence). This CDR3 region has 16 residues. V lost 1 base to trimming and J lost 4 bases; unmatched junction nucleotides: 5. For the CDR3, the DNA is TGTGCCAGCAGCTTAGGACAGGGGGCGCAGGCAGATACGCAGTATTTT. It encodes CASSLGQGAQADTQYF.

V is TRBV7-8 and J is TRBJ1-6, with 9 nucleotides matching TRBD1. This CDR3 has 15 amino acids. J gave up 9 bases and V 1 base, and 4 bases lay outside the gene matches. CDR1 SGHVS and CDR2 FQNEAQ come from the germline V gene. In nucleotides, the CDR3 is TGTGCCAGCAGCTTAGTGGGGACAGGGTCTTCACCCCTCCACTTT. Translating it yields CASSLVGTGSSPLHF.

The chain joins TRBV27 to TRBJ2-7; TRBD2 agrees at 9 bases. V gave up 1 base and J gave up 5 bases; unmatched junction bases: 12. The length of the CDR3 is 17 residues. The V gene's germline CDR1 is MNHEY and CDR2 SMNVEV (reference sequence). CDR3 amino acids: CASSLYASGILWDEQYF. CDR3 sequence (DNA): TGTGCCAGCAGTTTATATGCTAGCGGGATCCTCTGGGACGAGCAGTACTTC.

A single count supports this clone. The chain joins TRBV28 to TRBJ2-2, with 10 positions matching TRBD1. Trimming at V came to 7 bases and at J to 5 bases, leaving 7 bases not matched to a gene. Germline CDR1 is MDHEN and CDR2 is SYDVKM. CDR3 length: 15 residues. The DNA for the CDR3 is TGTGCCAGCAAACTGGGACAGGGGAGGACCGGGGAGCTGTTTTTT. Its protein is CASKLGQGRTGELFF.

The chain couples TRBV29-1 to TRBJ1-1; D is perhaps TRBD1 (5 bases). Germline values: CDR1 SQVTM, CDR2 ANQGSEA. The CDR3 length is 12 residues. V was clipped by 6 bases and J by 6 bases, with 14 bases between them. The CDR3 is CSVGGRGAEAFF. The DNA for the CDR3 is TGCAGCGTGGGGGGTCGGGGTGCTGAAGCTTTCTTT.

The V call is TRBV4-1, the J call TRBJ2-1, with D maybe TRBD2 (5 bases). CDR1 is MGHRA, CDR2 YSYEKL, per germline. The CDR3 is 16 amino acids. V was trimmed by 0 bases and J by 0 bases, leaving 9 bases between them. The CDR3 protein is CASSQERVSSYNEQFF. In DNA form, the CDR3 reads TGCGCCAGCAGCCAAGAGAGGGTTAGCTCCTACAATGAGCAGTTCTTC.

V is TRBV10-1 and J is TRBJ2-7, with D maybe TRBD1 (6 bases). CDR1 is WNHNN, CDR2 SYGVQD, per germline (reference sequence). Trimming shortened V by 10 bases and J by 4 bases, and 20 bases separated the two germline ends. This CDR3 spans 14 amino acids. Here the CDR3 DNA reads TGCGCCAACGTGACAGGAAAAGGAGTGTACGAGCAGTACTTC. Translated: CANVTGKGVYEQYF.